Listed here are 30 T cell receptor beta chains from one sample, sequenced in a study of T cells in Graves' hyperthyroidism and ophthalmopathy. Amplification targeted TCR beta CDR3 regions from RNA transcripts. A set of HTBI primers served as the primers for a first-round RT-PCR of the TCR CDR3. Via MiXCR, TCRdb re-called the multiplex PCR reads, giving one row per CDR3 protein. The table has over 250,000 distinct CDR3 sequences, less than 30% seen once; the top ten hold about 25%. Source material: blood. All receptors come from a man aged 40-49 years with Graves' hyperthyroidism that later progressed to Graves' ophthalmopathy.

This clonotype was detected many times. V is TRBV2 and J is TRBJ2-7; D is perhaps TRBD1 (5 bases). Trimming took 4 bases from V and 4 from J, leaving 14 bases between them. CDR3 length: 14 amino acids. Per germline, CDR1 SNHLY and CDR2 FYNNEI. As DNA, the CDR3 is TGTGCCAGCAGTGTGGGGCAGGAAGGGTACGAGCAGTACTTC. Its protein product is CASSVGQEGYEQYF.

This clonotype appeared a single time. The rearrangement uses TRBV20-1 and TRBJ2-7; the D gene could be TRBD1 or TRBD2 (5 bases each). The V end lost 3 bases, the J end lost 4 bases, and 10 bases lay between the germline ends. This CDR3 is built from 12 residues. Germline CDR1 is DFQATT and CDR2 is SNEGSKA (reference sequence). DNA of the CDR3: TGCAGTGCTAGGTCCGAGGGGTACGAGCAGTACTTC. The encoded protein is CSARSEGYEQYF.

This clonotype was counted ten times or more. The CDR3 DNA follows: TGCAGCGTTTTAGCGGGCCAAGAGACCCAGTACTTC. Translating gives CSVLAGQETQYF. The chain has TRBV29-1 and TRBJ2-5, with 7 bases aligning to TRBD2. The V gene end was trimmed by 5 bases and the J gene end by 1 base; junction bases not matched to a gene: 1. There are 12 residues in the CDR3. Germline values: CDR1 SQVTM, CDR2 ANQGSEA. The full variable domain, rest sourced from reference TRBV29-1 and TRBJ2-5, is SAVISQKPSRDICQRGTSLTIQCQVDSQVTMMFWYRQQPGQSLTLIATANQGSEATYESGFVIDKFPISRPNLTFSTLTVSNMSPEDSSIYLCSVLAGQETQYFGPGTRLLVL.

This clonotype showed up many times. This chain connects TRBV12-3 or TRBV12-4 to TRBJ2-4, with 7 bases aligning to TRBD2. This CDR3 region has 12 residues. V trimming: 7 bases; J trimming: 15 bases; junction bases outside the gene matches: 12. In DNA, the CDR3 is TGTGCCAGCAATTCAGGACCAGCGGGAAGGTACTTC. This codes for CASNSGPAGRYF.

The chain combines TRBV12-5 with TRBJ2-7; 7 bases match TRBD1. There are 16 residues in the CDR3. The trim removed 5 bases at V and 2 bases at J, leaving 12 bases unmatched. The germline CDR1 and CDR2 sequences are LGHNT and FRNRAP. Here the CDR3 DNA reads TGTGCTAGTGGTGGGGTAGGGGGCGCATCAACCTACGAGCAGTACTTC. Translation: CASGGVGGASTYEQYF.

There are many counts of this clonotype. The rearrangement links TRBV3-1 to TRBJ1-1; TRBD1 matches at 7 bases. V was clipped by 2 bases and J by 6 bases; unmatched bases: 6. The CDR3 covers 14 residues. Germline-derived CDR1 and CDR2 are LGHDT and YNNKEL (reference sequence). CDR3 sequence reads: CASSQYERGPEAFF. CDR3 DNA: TGTGCCAGCAGCCAATATGAGAGGGGGCCTGAAGCTTTCTTT. The full variable domain, its missing parts supplied by reference TRBV3-1 and TRBJ1-1, is DTAVSQTPKYLVTQMGNDKSIKCEQNLGHDTMYWYKQDSKKFLKIMFSYNNKELIINETVPNRFSPKSPDKAHLNLHINSLELGDSAVYFCASSQYERGPEAFFGQGTRLTVV.

This clonotype was counted many times. The V call is TRBV6-5, the J call TRBJ2-7; D gene unclear. Germline V lookup: CDR1 MNHEY, CDR2 SVGAGI. V was shortened by 0 bases and J by 7 bases, with 13 bases between the two germline ends. The CDR3 has 14 amino acids. The CDR3 region is CASSYSGFYYEQYF. Written as DNA, the CDR3 is TGTGCCAGCAGTTACTCCGGATTCTACTATGAGCAGTACTTC.

In its sample, this clonotype was seen many times. This chain connects TRBV4-1 to TRBJ1-1; maybe TRBD1 (5 bases). Germline V gene lookup returns CDR1 MGHRA and CDR2 YSYEKL. This CDR3 has 14 amino acids. The V end was cut by 0 bases, the J end by 3 bases, with 8 bases between. The CDR3 bases are TGCGCCAGCAGCCAAGACAGGGCCTACACTGAAGCTTTCTTT. Translated, it gives CASSQDRAYTEAFF.

V is TRBV28 and J is TRBJ2-5, with D possibly being TRBD1 (6 bases). The germline V and J ends were trimmed by 4 bases and 4 bases, with 10 bases remaining between them. CDR3 length equals 13 residues. Germline V gene sequence: CDR1 MDHEN, CDR2 SYDVKM. CDR3 protein: CASSYRDGETQYF. The CDR3 nucleotides are TGTGCCAGCAGTTACAGGGATGGAGAGACCCAGTACTTC.

This clonotype was recorded many times. The chain has TRBV20-1 and TRBJ1-2, with D maybe TRBD1 (6 bases). Trimming removed 7 bases at V and 2 bases at J, with 8 bases between. There are 11 residues in the CDR3. Germline V gives CDR1 DFQATT, CDR2 SNEGSKA (reference sequence). The chain's CDR3 is CSEGENYGYTF. CDR3 bases: TGCAGTGAGGGGGAGAACTATGGCTACACCTTC.

This chain joins TRBV6-1 and TRBJ1-1; D perhaps matches TRBD1 (5 bases). Per germline, CDR1 MNHNS and CDR2 SASEGT. The V gene lost 6 bases and the J gene lost 1 base, with 9 bases spanning the gap. This CDR3 spans 13 amino acids. The CDR3 coding sequence is TGTGCCAGCAGGGACGGGACGAACACTGAAGCTTTCTTT. This gives the protein CASRDGTNTEAFF.

This clonotype was counted many times. This rearrangement joins TRBV28 to TRBJ1-5, with D perhaps TRBD1 (6 bases). This CDR3 comprises 13 residues. Trimming took off 6 bases at V and 7 bases at J, with 13 bases between the two ends. From germline, CDR1 is MDHEN and CDR2 SYDVKM. The CDR3 sequence: CASRTGARQPQHF. The CDR3 DNA reads TGTGCCAGCAGGACAGGTGCGAGACAGCCCCAGCATTTT.

This chain uses TRBV6-2 or TRBV6-3 with TRBJ2-7; 7 nucleotides match TRBD2. The CDR3 is 12 residues long. Germline trimming cut 7 bases from V and 9 bases from J; bases unmatched to any gene: 9. Per germline, CDR1 MNHEY and CDR2 SVGEGT. The CDR3 sequence is CASTEKAGLQYF. The CDR3 coding sequence is TGTGCCAGCACAGAGAAAGCGGGGCTGCAGTACTTC.

J is TRBJ1-5 and V is TRBV28; no reliable D call. The germline gives CDR1 MDHEN, CDR2 SYDVKM. V dropped 1 base and J dropped 2 bases, with 9 bases sitting between them. The CDR3 sequence is 15 residues long. The CDR3 loop is CASSLSGIGNQPQHF. The CDR3 DNA reads as TGTGCCAGCAGTTTATCGGGGATAGGCAATCAGCCCCAGCATTTT.

In this sample, this clonotype turned up many times. The J gene is TRBJ2-7, the V gene TRBV28; D gene unclear. Germline V gives CDR1 MDHEN, CDR2 SYDVKM. The CDR3 is 12 residues long. Trimming cost V 2 bases and J 4 bases, with 6 bases left between them. DNA for the CDR3: TGTGCCAGCAGTTTACGGGTTTACGAGCAGTACTTC. Translating gives CASSLRVYEQYF.

This clonotype was observed many times. CDR3 in DNA: TGTGCCAGCAGTTTGTCGTCGGGACAAATACTAGCGGGACAAGAGACCCAGTACTTC. Translation: CASSLSSGQILAGQETQYF. The chain recombines TRBV6-8 with TRBJ2-5, with 10 bases identical to TRBD2. The germline V gene has CDR1 MNHGY and CDR2 SAAAGT. The V and J ends lost 4 bases and 2 bases, in that order; junction bases with no gene match: 16. CDR3 length equals 19 residues.

This clonotype was counted at least ten times. The chain recombines TRBV20-1 with TRBJ1-3; a possible D gene is TRBD1 (5 bases). The CDR3 covers 14 residues. Germline CDR1 and CDR2: DFQATT and SNEGSKA (reference sequence). The V end was cut by 0 bases, the J end by 3 bases, with 9 bases between. The CDR3 DNA follows: TGCAGTGCTAGAGAGAGGGGTGGTGGAAACACCATATATTTT. Translation: CSARERGGGNTIYF.

This clonotype was seen at least ten times. This chain uses TRBV6-1 with TRBJ1-2; 9 positions agree with TRBD1. J lost 7 bases, V lost 5 bases, and 11 bases had no gene match. The CDR3 has 15 residues. The germline V gene encodes CDR1 MNHNS and CDR2 SASEGT. The CDR3 nucleotides read TGTGCCAGCAGTAAGTCCGGGACAGGGTTAGCTGGCTACACCTTC. Translated: CASSKSGTGLAGYTF.

This clonotype was counted many times. The genes are TRBV2 and TRBJ1-5; no firm D call. The CDR3 runs to 14 residues. V dropped 5 bases and J dropped 4 bases, with 12 bases sitting between them. Germline assignment: CDR1 SNHLY and CDR2 FYNNEI. The DNA of the CDR3 is TGTGCCAGCAGTCGGTCGACGGGAAATCAGCCCCAGCATTTT. This gives the protein CASSRSTGNQPQHF.

This clonotype has a count of ten or more. The rearrangement uses TRBV7-9 and TRBJ2-7; D remains unclear. Germline lookup yields CDR1 SEHNR and CDR2 FQNEAQ (reference sequence). The CDR3 sequence is 14 residues long. V was shortened by 5 bases and J by 0 bases, with 11 bases between the two germline ends. CDR3 sequence (DNA): TGTGCCAGCAGCCTCCTCTGGAGCTCCTACGAGCAGTACTTC. This gives the protein CASSLLWSSYEQYF.

The chain carries TRBV20-1 and TRBJ2-5; D is tentatively TRBD1 or TRBD2 (5 bases each). The CDR3 has 13 amino acids. Trimming pared 5 bases from V and 2 bases from J, leaving 12 bases between. Per the germline V gene, CDR1 is DFQATT and CDR2 is SNEGSKA (reference sequence). This chain's CDR3 is CSASPGPQETQYF. The CDR3 nucleotides read TGCAGTGCTTCTCCGGGACCTCAAGAGACCCAGTACTTC.

This clonotype was counted ten times or more. J is TRBJ2-7 and V is TRBV12-5; D could derive from TRBD1 or TRBD2 (5 bases each). The CDR3 has 11 residues. Germline CDR1 LGHNT, CDR2 FRNRAP. The CDR3 sequence is CPSRGLYEQYF. CDR3 coding DNA: TGTCCGAGCCGGGGCCTCTACGAGCAGTACTTC.

This clonotype has ten or more counts. The chain links TRBV24-1 to TRBJ2-2, with unresolved D. Germline CDR1 reads KGHDR; CDR2 reads SFDVKD. This CDR3 has 12 amino acids. V lost 6 bases and J lost 6, with 7 bases in between. CDR3 in amino acids: CATSYGSGELFF. CDR3 DNA: TGTGCCACCAGTTATGGGTCCGGGGAGCTGTTTTTT.

The gene calls are TRBV28 and TRBJ2-7; D is possibly TRBD2 (6 bases). The V gene's germline CDR1 is MDHEN and CDR2 SYDVKM. The CDR3 has 15 residues. Trimming took off 3 bases at V and 1 base at J, with 13 bases between the two ends. CDR3 sequence (DNA): TGTGCCAGCAGTTTCAGGAGGGGAGGATCCTACGAGCAGTACTTC. As protein: CASSFRRGGSYEQYF.

This clonotype was found many times. The rearrangement uses TRBV6-5 and TRBJ2-7; D unresolved. The CDR3 length is 13 residues. Trimming took off 2 bases at V and 3 bases at J, with 8 bases between the two ends. Germline V gene lookup returns CDR1 MNHEY and CDR2 SVGAGI. CDR3 nucleotides: TGTGCCAGCAGTTACGGGCAGATCTACGAGCAGTACTTC. Protein product: CASSYGQIYEQYF.

This clonotype has a count of ten or more. The J gene is TRBJ2-5, the V gene TRBV20-1, with D hard to call. CDR3 length: 12 residues. Germline CDR1 DFQATT, CDR2 SNEGSKA (reference sequence). Trimming shortened V by 5 bases and J by 3 bases, and 10 bases separated the two germline ends. The CDR3 nucleotides read TGCAGTGCTCTGGCCCAAGAAGAGACCCAGTACTTC. Translating it yields CSALAQEETQYF.

For this clonotype: Its ends do not fully match the called genes, so a read error is possible. The CDR3 DNA follows: TGTGCTAGCAGCGCGAGGACAGGGGAATACGAGCAGTACTTC. Amino acids: CASSARTGEYEQYF. This chain uses TRBV7-7 with TRBJ2-7; 9 nucleotides agree with TRBD1. This CDR3 is 14 amino acids long. Germline V lookup: CDR1 SSHAT, CDR2 FNYEAQ (reference sequence).

V gene TRBV20-1 combines with J gene TRBJ2-5; TRBD2 matches at 9 bases. Per germline, CDR1 DFQATT and CDR2 SNEGSKA (reference sequence). The V segment lost 6 bases and the J segment 4 bases; nucleotides outside the gene matches: 12. This CDR3 is built from 15 residues. The CDR3 bases are TGCAGTGCCGCAAATCCCTCTAGCGGGACAGAGACCCAGTACTTC. This codes for CSAANPSSGTETQYF.

This clonotype was counted many times. V gene TRBV11-2 combines with J gene TRBJ1-1; D is uncertain. Trimming left V 1 base short and J 1 base short, with 10 bases between. The CDR3 contains 15 residues. Germline-derived CDR1 and CDR2 are SGHAT and FQNNGV. This CDR3 reads CASSLGSGPNTEAFF. The CDR3 nucleotides read TGTGCCAGCAGCTTAGGATCTGGACCGAACACTGAAGCTTTCTTT.

This clonotype showed up many times. The chain is built from TRBV5-1 and TRBJ1-1; the match to TRBD1 covers 11 bases. CDR1 SGHRS and CDR2 YFSETQ come from the germline V gene. This CDR3 comprises 16 residues. The junction had 6 bases not matched to a gene; V was cut back by 4 bases and J by 1 base. CDR3: CASSQRTGGWNTEAFF. DNA for the CDR3: TGCGCCAGCAGCCAAAGGACAGGGGGCTGGAACACTGAAGCTTTCTTT.